The entry below describes one T cell receptor beta chain. Its antigen is as yet unknown. There were TCR beta CDR3 regions amplified from RNA transcripts. An initial round of RT-PCR targeting the TCR CDR3 relied on the HTBI primer set. TCRdb re-called the multiplex PCR reads with MiXCR, one entry per CDR3 protein. The repertoire holds more than 550,000 distinct CDR3 sequences, with roughly 17% as singletons. Recently diagnosed hyperthyroidism of less than 2 months' duration affected patients aged 18 to 65. Diagnosing involved the use of clinical symptoms, serum thyroxine and TRAb, thyroid ultrasound and orbital computed tomography. These data are taken from a study of T cells in Graves' hyperthyroidism and ophthalmopathy. The CDR3 is made up of 12 amino acids. With 5 bases clipped from V and 10 bases from J, the junction kept 4 bases outside the gene matches. Looked up from germline, CDR1 is SEHNR and CDR2 is FQNEAQ (reference sequence).

Study-wide findings and caveats: Expanded thyroid clonotypes (above 0.001) were mostly also found in blood.

Specimen: blood. The TCR originated in a man aged 45-60 years with Graves' hyperthyroidism. V and J are TRBV7-9 and TRBJ2-1, with 8 bases that match TRBD1. The CDR3 region has the DNA TGTGCCAGCAGCCACAGGGGGATAGAGCAGTTCTTC. Protein product: CASSHRGIEQFF.